The 16 T cell receptor beta chains reported below all come from one sample, sequenced in a study of cytomegalovirus exposure and HLA in healthy donors. With 60 Vbeta and 13 Jbeta primers, the PCR was carried out. Here immunoSEQ multiplex PCR was the method, and the copy in TCRdb shows in-frame clones only, minus some. Among about 160,000 clones listed, roughly 80% were seen once. Material: PBMCs. The receptor set was obtained from a man aged 30-40 years in good health and CMV-seronegative.

The chain carries TRBV6-1 and TRBJ2-3; weak D call: TRBD2 (5 bases). The germline V and J ends were trimmed by 4 bases and 0 bases, with 20 bases remaining between them. Per germline, CDR1 MNHNS and CDR2 SASEGT. This CDR3 region has 18 residues. The CDR3: CASSGGPRGPTSTDTQYF. DNA of the CDR3: TGTGCCAGCAGTGGGGGTCCCCGAGGGCCAACTAGCACAGATACGCAGTATTTT.

The chain is built from TRBV13 and TRBJ2-1; TRBD2 matches 8 bases. The CDR3 length is 13 residues. CDR1 is PRHDT and CDR2 is FYEKMQ in the germline V gene (reference sequence). Trimming removed 5 bases from V and 8 bases from J; junction bases left unmatched: 5. This chain's CDR3 is CASSATAGDEQFF. DNA of the CDR3: TGTGCCAGCAGCGCGACAGCGGGGGATGAGCAGTTCTTC.

The chain is built from TRBV27 and TRBJ2-7, with TRBD2 matching 7 bases. Per the germline V gene, CDR1 is MNHEY and CDR2 is SMNVEV (reference sequence). The CDR3 contains 15 residues. V gave up 6 bases and J gave up 2 bases; unmatched junction bases: 10. The CDR3 is CASSRGTTDPYEQYF. The CDR3 DNA reads as TGTGCCAGCAGCCGTGGGACTACCGACCCCTACGAGCAGTACTTC.

The chain has TRBV19 and TRBJ1-5; the D gene is possibly TRBD1 (6 bases). Germline values: CDR1 LNHDA, CDR2 SQIVND (reference sequence). The CDR3 loop spans 16 amino acids. Trimming cost V 4 bases and J 1 base, with 14 bases left between them. The CDR3 region is CASSTHRVGSNQPQHF. CDR3 coding DNA: TGTGCCAGTAGTACGCACAGGGTTGGGAGCAATCAGCCCCAGCATTTT.

The chain recombines TRBV4-3 with TRBJ1-2; D gene unclear. The CDR3 consists of 12 residues. Trimming removed 5 bases at V and 8 bases at J, with 12 bases between. Germline loops: CDR1 LGHNA, CDR2 YSLEER. The CDR3 DNA reads TGCGCCAGCAGCGGAGTTTCGCGCGGCTACACCTTC. Protein: CASSGVSRGYTF.

The V gene is TRBV6-5, the J gene TRBJ2-7; 7 bases line up with TRBD1. Germline lookup yields CDR1 MNHEY and CDR2 SVGAGI. V dropped 6 bases and J dropped 0; count of bases not matched to a gene: 8. This CDR3 region has 15 residues. The CDR3 here is CASSSTGSSSYEQYF. CDR3 sequence (DNA): TGTGCCAGCAGCTCGACAGGGTCCTCCTCCTACGAGCAGTACTTC.

The J gene is TRBJ2-7, the V gene TRBV5-4; 7 nucleotides align to TRBD2. Trimming at V came to 0 bases and at J to 1 base, leaving 7 bases not matched to a gene. Germline V gene data show CDR1 as SGHNT and CDR2 as YYREEE (reference sequence). This CDR3 has 16 amino acids. The CDR3 loop reads CASSLVGGSGSYEQYF. The CDR3 nucleotides read TGTGCCAGCAGCTTGGTGGGGGGTAGCGGGTCCTACGAGCAGTACTTC. Complete variable domain (other parts from reference TRBV5-4 and TRBJ2-7): ETGVTQSPTHLIKTRGQQVTLRCSSQSGHNTVSWYQQALGQGPQFIFQYYREEENGRGNFPPRFSGLQFPNYSSELNVNALELDDSALYLCASSLVGGSGSYEQYFGPGTRLTVT.

The chain employs TRBV5-1 and TRBJ2-7, with TRBD1 as a possible D gene (6 bases). Per germline, CDR1 SGHRS and CDR2 YFSETQ. CDR3 length equals 13 residues. The V end lost 5 bases, the J end lost 6 bases, and 15 bases lay between the germline ends. CDR3 DNA: TGCGCCAGCAGGTACGCACAGGGAAGCGAGCAGTACTTC. Amino acid sequence: CASRYAQGSEQYF.

V is TRBV18 and J is TRBJ2-3; possibly TRBD2 for D (5 bases). The CDR3 totals 17 residues. Germline assignment: CDR1 KGHSH and CDR2 LQKENI. Trimming pared 3 bases from V and 2 bases from J, leaving 18 bases between. CDR3 sequence: CASSPFLGRAFTDTQYF. The CDR3, as DNA: TGTGCCAGCTCACCGTTCTTGGGGAGAGCCTTCACAGATACGCAGTATTTT.

CDR3 in amino acids: CASEEGDPLHEQYF. DNA of the CDR3: TGTGCCAGCGAGGAAGGAGACCCCCTACACGAGCAGTACTTC. The chain recombines TRBV28 with TRBJ2-7; D gene ambiguous. V was cut by 8 bases and J by 5 bases, with 19 bases left in between. This CDR3 has 14 amino acids. Germline loops: CDR1 MDHEN, CDR2 SYDVKM.

The chain recombines TRBV6-1 with TRBJ1-1, with TRBD1 as a possible D gene (6 bases). Trimming removed 2 bases at V and 3 bases at J, with 10 bases between. The CDR3 sequence is 14 residues long. From germline, CDR1 is MNHNS and CDR2 SASEGT. The CDR3 loop is CASSENYRDTEAFF. CDR3 bases: TGTGCCAGCAGTGAAAACTACAGGGACACTGAAGCTTTCTTT.

The chain has TRBV6-1 and TRBJ1-4; D gene uncertain. The CDR3 length is 13 residues. Germline assignment: CDR1 MNHNS and CDR2 SASEGT. V lost 6 bases, J lost 16 bases, and 21 bases lay in between. CDR3 residues: CASSPAVYSGWFF. The CDR3 DNA reads as TGTGCCAGCAGCCCTGCCGTTTATTCAGGCTGGTTTTTT.

The chain couples TRBV6-1 to TRBJ2-7, with D perhaps matching TRBD1 (5 bases). From germline, CDR1 is MNHNS and CDR2 SASEGT. V was shortened by 5 bases and J by 1 base, with 9 bases between the two germline ends. The CDR3 length is 13 residues. The CDR3 sequence: CASSRQLSYEQYF. CDR3 sequence (DNA): TGTGCCAGCAGTAGACAGTTATCCTACGAGCAGTACTTC.

The rearrangement joins TRBV5-1 to TRBJ1-4, with TRBD1 matching 8 bases. The J segment lost 4 bases and the V segment lost 0 bases, leaving 8 bases of the junction unmatched. Germline-derived CDR1 and CDR2 are SGHRS and YFSETQ. The CDR3 has 17 residues. For the CDR3, the DNA is TGCGCCAGCAGCTTGGGTGGCAGGGGGCGAGTTAATGAAAAACTGTTTTTT. It codes for CASSLGGRGRVNEKLFF.

Worth noting for this clone: No conserved phenylalanine or tryptophan ends this CDR3, so it is likely a read error. No DNA is shown, since the ends of the CDR3 on it are uncertain; the CDR3 is the one TCRdb lists. The V call is TRBV2, the J call TRBJ1-2; the table gives TRBD1 as D, unverified against the DNA. The CDR3 is 8 residues long, counting both termini. Looked up from germline, CDR1 is SNHLY and CDR2 is FYNNEI. The CDR3 protein is CASRTGDH.

J is TRBJ2-3 and V is TRBV9; D not resolved. V lost 3 bases and J 0 bases, leaving 11 bases between the germline ends. There are 15 residues in the CDR3. The V gene's germline CDR1 is SGDLS and CDR2 YYNGEE. CDR3 sequence: CASSATGISTDTQYF. The CDR3 bases are TGTGCCAGCAGCGCGACGGGTATCAGCACAGATACGCAGTATTTT.